This TCR beta chain was recovered during a study of T cell clonotyping in hematopoietic cell transplantation. Broader study findings: Broader posttransplant TCR repertoire diversity was predicted by graft donor and pretransplant recipient Inverse Simpson Index values.

This clone showed up just once. No antigen is known for it. The CDR3 is 16 amino acids. Germline V CDR1 and CDR2: SGHDT, YYEEEE. Trimming removed 4 bases from V and 7 bases from J, with 20 bases in between. Some clones are missing from TCRdb's copy, which holds only in-frame ones; the method was immunoSEQ multiplex PCR. The sample records 1,500 to 2,500 clones, 79% being singletons. The sample here was peripheral blood mononuclear cells, taken 30 days after allogeneic stem cell transplant. The chain uses TRBV5-6 and TRBJ2-2; D unclear. This TCR was sampled from a male patient in his fifties who had an allogeneic stem cell transplant from an unrelated donor, so the T cells may come from the graft donor. Some clones in this sample may be carry-over from other donors' samples. The CDR3 DNA is TGTGCCAGCAGCCCCCCGACTGTATCTAGGATCGGGGAGCTGTTTTTT. Translation: CASSPPTVSRIGELFF.